This T cell receptor beta chain was captured by sequencing in a study of blood T cells in healthy people across ages. Whole-study findings and limits: Per million T cells, TCR beta diversity dropped about linearly as age rose.

PCR was performed a second time for about 6 to 12 cycles using a sample-barcoded 5' primer and a J-beta primer mix. A template-switch adaptor that had 12 random nucleotides put a tag on each cDNA molecule. TCRdb recomputed calls from the 5' RACE reads with MiXCR, one row per CDR3 protein. This sample has about 780,000 distinct CDR3 sequences, with around a quarter found just once. Looked up from germline, CDR1 is SQVTM and CDR2 is ANQGSEA. CDR3 length equals 15 residues. This clonotype was seen a few times. No antigen is known for it. In addition, the sample was reused for a study of T cells of mothers and their children.

This sequence joins TRBV29-1 and TRBJ2-5; TRBD1 is a possible D gene (6 bases). The end of the DNA is better explained by TRBJ2-1, so the J call may be wrong. Sequenced input: blood. The sequence came from a boy aged 5-17 years in good health. CDR3 coding DNA: TGCAGCGTTGAACAGGGGTCGTCAGGCTACAATGAGCAGTTCTTC. Translating gives CSVEQGSSGYNEQFF.